This T cell receptor beta chain was sequenced during a study of blood T cells in healthy people across ages (dated by TCRdb to about 2015). In terms of the full investigation: In model experiments, template switching captured roughly one uniquely barcoded TCR beta cDNA molecule for every two T cells. Using deep sequencing normalized with unique cDNA molecular identifiers, the study measured how TCR beta repertoire diversity changes with age. The donors were divided into four age groups: young (average 16 years), middle-aged (around 37), aged (about 56) and long-lived (roughly 88). Donors of different ages were randomly distributed across sequencing lanes to avoid experimental bias. For two donors (one aged 18 to 29 and one aged 80 or older), the study analyzed two additional independent replicas of 1 million unique cDNA reads from the same blood draw. Broader findings and caveats from the paper: Compared with the aged group, the long-lived group had more naive CD4+ T cells, fewer expanded clones and increased TCR diversity, a pattern suggesting age selection. Observed TCR beta diversity correlated strongly with the percentage of naive T cells measured by flow cytometry. Estimates of total diversity from one million sequenced T cells were regarded as lower bounds and underestimates. Since profiling was done on bulk unsorted PBMCs, naive and antigen-experienced compartments could not be conclusively compared. As age increased, observed TCR beta diversity per million T cells dropped in a roughly linear way, and a significant reduction was already evident by age 40. The CMV infection status of donors was not known, potentially confounding age-related changes in expanded clonotypes.

The junction shows trimming of 8 bases on V and 1 base on J, plus 18 bases between the germline ends. From the cysteine through the phenylalanine, the CDR3 covers 16 amino acids. Only the CDR3 part of the read is kept: 48 bases, read in frame from the first base. The germline V gene provides CDR1 MDHEN and CDR2 SYDVKM. Remarks on this clonotype: Its antigen has not been determined. Base qualities are not at hand, and no much larger clone is one base apart.

Systemically healthy Caucasian individuals from Russia, some 38 in total and aged roughly 6 to 100 years, were included as donors. Each donor gave 9.5 to 10 milliliters of peripheral blood, drawn into EDTA-treated Vacutainer tubes. Ficoll-Paque density-gradient centrifugation was used to isolate PBMCs, with at least 6.5 million per sample. Total RNA was extracted from PBMCs with Trizol reagent, with at least 5.5 micrograms obtained per sample. For every donor, flow cytometry on a PBMC aliquot measured the percentage of naive CD45RAhigh/CD27high T cells. Receptor libraries were prepared by 5' RACE. TCRdb shows the sequencer as Illumina HiSeq 2500. A second roughly 6 to 12 cycle PCR used a sample-barcoded 5' primer and a J-beta primer mix. A template-switch 5' adaptor carrying 12 random nucleotides introduced a unique molecular identifier onto each TCR beta cDNA molecule. At least 2.5 million CDR3-containing paired-end reads were obtained from each sample. The Mint cDNA synthesis kit, primed by a TRBC-specific oligonucleotide, was used to synthesize first-strand cDNA from all RNA. After uracil-DNA glycosylase treatment, a first 18-cycle PCR used universal primers M1SS and BC2_uni_R on all cDNA. The original pipeline was this. For normalization, 1 million high-quality reads, each with a distinct molecular identifier, were randomly selected from each sample. Reads with shared molecular identifiers were discarded instead of being binned into consensus sequences. CDR3 identification, clonotype clustering and error correction used MiTCR with a Q25 quality threshold and the strictest error-elimination algorithm. A nonparametric unseen species model using Euler transformation provided a lower-bound estimate of total TCR beta diversity. TCRdb trimmed the raw reads at Q25, called clones with MiXCR and kept productive beta chains. One record per CDR3 amino acid sequence lists the most common genes and DNA. None of the V and J calls come from the authors' own analysis; TCRdb made them. Here the sample has roughly 800,000 distinct CDR3 sequences; 55% to 70% occur a single time. The ten largest clones represent approximately 20% of the sample.

The source material was blood. The sequence joins TRBV28 to TRBJ1-5; possibly the D gene is TRBD1, per 5 matching bases. The sequence came from a young man in good health. The CDR3 loop reads CASFGSAGESNQPQHF. The bases are TGTGCCAGCTTTGGTTCGGCGGGGGAGAGCAATCAGCCCCAGCATTTT.